The text below deals with one TCR beta chain. This table comes from immunoSEQ multiplex PCR, and its TCRdb copy is limited to in-frame clones, with some not included. The profile shows about 74,000 clones, approximately 91% of them singletons. This CDR3 has 14 residues. From germline, CDR1 is SQVTM and CDR2 ANQGSEA. Trimming removed 7 bases at V and 0 bases at J, with 15 bases between. This entry comes from a study of control samples from healthy donors and cancer patients. The clonotype was recovered from a woman aged 45 to 65 in good health. The specimen was blood. The V call is TRBV29-1, the J call TRBJ1-1; the D is unclear. The CDR3 DNA follows: TGCAGCGCCGCGAAACAGACCGTGAACACTGAAGCTTTCTTT. Its translation is CSAAKQTVNTEAFF.